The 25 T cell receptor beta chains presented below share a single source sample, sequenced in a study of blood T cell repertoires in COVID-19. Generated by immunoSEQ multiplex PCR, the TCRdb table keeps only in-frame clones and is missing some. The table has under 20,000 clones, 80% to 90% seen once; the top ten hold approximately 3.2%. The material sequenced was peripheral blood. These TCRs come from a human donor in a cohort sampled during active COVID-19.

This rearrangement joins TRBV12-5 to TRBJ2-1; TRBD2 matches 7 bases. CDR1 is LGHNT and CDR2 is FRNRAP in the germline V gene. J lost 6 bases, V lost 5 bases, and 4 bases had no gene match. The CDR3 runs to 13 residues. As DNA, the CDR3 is TGTGCTAGTGGTGGGGGACTACGCAATGAGCAGTTCTTC. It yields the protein CASGGGLRNEQFF.

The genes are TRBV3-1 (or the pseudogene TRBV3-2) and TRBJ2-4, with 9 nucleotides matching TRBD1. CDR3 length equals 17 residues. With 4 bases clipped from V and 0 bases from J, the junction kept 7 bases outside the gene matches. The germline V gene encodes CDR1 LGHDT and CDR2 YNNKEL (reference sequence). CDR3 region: CASSPLGQGLAKNIQYF. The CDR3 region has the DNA TGTGCCAGCAGCCCCTTGGGACAGGGACTAGCCAAAAACATTCAGTACTTC.

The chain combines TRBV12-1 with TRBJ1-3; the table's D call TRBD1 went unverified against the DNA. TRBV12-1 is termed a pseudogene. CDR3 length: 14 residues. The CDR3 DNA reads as TGTGCCAGCAGCTTTGGGGGGCCCGGAAACACCATATATTTT. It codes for CASSFGGPGNTIYF.

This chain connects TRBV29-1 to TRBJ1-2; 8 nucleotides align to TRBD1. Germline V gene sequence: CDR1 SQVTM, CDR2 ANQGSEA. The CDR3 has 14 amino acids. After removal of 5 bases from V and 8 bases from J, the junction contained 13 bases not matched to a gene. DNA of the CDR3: TGCAGCGTTCGAGTAGTGACAGGGGCGGAAGGCTACACCTTC. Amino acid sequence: CSVRVVTGAEGYTF.

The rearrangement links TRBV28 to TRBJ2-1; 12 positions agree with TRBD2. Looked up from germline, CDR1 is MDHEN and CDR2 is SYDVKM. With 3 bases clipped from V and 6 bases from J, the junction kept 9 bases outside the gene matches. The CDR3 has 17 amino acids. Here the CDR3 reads CASSFPQGLAGLNEQFF. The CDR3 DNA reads TGTGCCAGCAGTTTCCCCCAAGGACTAGCGGGACTCAATGAGCAGTTCTTC.

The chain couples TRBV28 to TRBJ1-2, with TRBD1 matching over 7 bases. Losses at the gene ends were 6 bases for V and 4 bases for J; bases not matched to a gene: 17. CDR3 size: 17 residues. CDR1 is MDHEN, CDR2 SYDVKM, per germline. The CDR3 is CASSPPRRDSRSYGYTF. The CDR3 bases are TGTGCCAGCAGCCCACCGCGACGGGACAGCAGGAGCTATGGCTACACCTTC.

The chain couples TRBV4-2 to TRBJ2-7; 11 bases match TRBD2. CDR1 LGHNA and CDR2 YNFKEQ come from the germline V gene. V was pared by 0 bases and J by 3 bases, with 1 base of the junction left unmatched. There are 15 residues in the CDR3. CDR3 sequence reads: CASSQETSGNYEQYF. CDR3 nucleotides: TGTGCCAGCAGCCAAGAGACTAGCGGGAACTACGAGCAGTACTTC.

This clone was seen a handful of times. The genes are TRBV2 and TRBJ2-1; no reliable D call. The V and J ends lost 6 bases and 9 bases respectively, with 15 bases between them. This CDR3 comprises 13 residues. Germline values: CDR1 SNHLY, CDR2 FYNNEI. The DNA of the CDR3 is TGTGCCAGCAGCGGCGACCAGCACAGTGAGCAGTTCTTC. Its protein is CASSGDQHSEQFF.

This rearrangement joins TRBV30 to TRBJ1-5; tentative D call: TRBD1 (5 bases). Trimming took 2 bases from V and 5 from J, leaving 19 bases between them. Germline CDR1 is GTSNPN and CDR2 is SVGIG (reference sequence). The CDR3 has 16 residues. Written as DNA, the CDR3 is TGTGCCTGGAGTCACGGCGGGGGGAGATTGGATCAGCCCCAGCATTTT. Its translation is CAWSHGGGRLDQPQHF.

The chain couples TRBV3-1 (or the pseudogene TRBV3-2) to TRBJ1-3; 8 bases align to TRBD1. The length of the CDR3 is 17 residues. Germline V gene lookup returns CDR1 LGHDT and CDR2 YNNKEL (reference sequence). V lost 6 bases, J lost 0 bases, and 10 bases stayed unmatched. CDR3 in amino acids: CASRQYGQGISGNTIYF. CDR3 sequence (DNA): TGTGCCAGCAGGCAATATGGACAGGGAATCTCTGGAAACACCATATATTTT.

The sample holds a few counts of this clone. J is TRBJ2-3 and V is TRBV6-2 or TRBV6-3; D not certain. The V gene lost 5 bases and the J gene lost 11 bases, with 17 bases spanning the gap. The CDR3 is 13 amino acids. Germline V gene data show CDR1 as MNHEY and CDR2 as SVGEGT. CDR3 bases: TGTGCCAGCAGTCTCACTAATCCTAATCAGCAGTATTTT. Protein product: CASSLTNPNQQYF.

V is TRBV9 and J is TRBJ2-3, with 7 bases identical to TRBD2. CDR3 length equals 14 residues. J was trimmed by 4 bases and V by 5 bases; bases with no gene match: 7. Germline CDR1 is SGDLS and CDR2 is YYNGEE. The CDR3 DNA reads TGTGCCAGCAGGGGGGGACTATTTTCAGATACGCAGTATTTT. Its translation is CASRGGLFSDTQYF.

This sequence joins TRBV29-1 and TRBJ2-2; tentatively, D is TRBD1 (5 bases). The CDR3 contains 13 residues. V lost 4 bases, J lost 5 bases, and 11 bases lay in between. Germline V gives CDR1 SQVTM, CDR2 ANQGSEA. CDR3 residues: CSVVDSLTGELFF. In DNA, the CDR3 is TGCAGCGTTGTCGACAGCTTGACCGGGGAGCTGTTTTTT.

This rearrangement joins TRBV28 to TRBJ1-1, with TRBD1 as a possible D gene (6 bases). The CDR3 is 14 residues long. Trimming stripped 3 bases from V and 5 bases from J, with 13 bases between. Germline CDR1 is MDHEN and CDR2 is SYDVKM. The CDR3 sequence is CASSFGGARTEAFF. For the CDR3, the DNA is TGTGCCAGCAGTTTCGGGGGGGCTAGGACTGAAGCTTTCTTT. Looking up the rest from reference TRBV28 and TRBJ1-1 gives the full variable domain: DVKVTQSSRYLVKRTGEKVFLECVQDMDHENMFWYRQDPGLGLRLIYFSYDVKMKEKGDIPEGYSVSREKKERFSLILESASTNQTSMYLCASSFGGARTEAFFGQGTRLTVV.

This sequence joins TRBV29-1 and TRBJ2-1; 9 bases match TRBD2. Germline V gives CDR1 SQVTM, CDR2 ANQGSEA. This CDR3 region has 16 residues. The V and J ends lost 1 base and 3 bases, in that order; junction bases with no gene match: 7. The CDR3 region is CSVEGLVAGDYNEQFF. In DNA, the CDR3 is TGCAGCGTTGAAGGGTTAGTAGCGGGAGACTACAATGAGCAGTTCTTC.

CDR3 DNA sequence: TGCGCCAGCAGCCCGCCGTTCGGGGGAGGGCCGGTCGGGGAGCTGTTTTTT. This sequence encodes CASSPPFGGGPVGELFF. The chain links TRBV4-1 to TRBJ2-2, with 7 bases that match TRBD2. This CDR3 has 17 amino acids. Germline V gives CDR1 MGHRA, CDR2 YSYEKL. Trimming took 4 bases from V and 7 from J; bases not matched to a gene: 15.

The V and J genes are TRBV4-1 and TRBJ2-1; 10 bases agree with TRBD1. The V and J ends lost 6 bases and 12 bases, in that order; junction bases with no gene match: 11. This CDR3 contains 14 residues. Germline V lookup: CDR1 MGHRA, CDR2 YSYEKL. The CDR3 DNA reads TGCGCCAGCAGGCAGCCGGGACAGGGGATTGGGCAGTTCTTC. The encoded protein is CASRQPGQGIGQFF.

CDR3 protein: CASSFRTGGTYNEQFF. CDR3 sequence (DNA): TGTGCCAGCAGTTTTCGGACAGGAGGGACCTACAATGAGCAGTTCTTC. This sequence joins TRBV6-6 and TRBJ2-1, with TRBD1 as a possible D gene (7 bases). Looked up from germline, CDR1 is MNHNY and CDR2 is SVGAGI (reference sequence). Trimming cost V 4 bases and J 2 bases, with 15 bases left between them. The CDR3 extends over 16 amino acids.

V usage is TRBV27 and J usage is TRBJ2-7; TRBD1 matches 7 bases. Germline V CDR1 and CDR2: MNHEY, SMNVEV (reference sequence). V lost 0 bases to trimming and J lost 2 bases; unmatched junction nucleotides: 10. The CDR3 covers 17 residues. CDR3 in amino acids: CASSLSRRQGVTYEQYF. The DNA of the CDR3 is TGTGCCAGCAGTTTATCGCGTCGGCAGGGGGTTACCTACGAGCAGTACTTC.

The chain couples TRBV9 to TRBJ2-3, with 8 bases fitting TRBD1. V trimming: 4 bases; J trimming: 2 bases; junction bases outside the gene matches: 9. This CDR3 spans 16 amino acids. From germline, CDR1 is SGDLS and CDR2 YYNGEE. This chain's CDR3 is CASSPRTGTTTDTQYF. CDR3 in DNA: TGTGCCAGCAGCCCCCGGACAGGGACGACCACAGATACGCAGTATTTT.

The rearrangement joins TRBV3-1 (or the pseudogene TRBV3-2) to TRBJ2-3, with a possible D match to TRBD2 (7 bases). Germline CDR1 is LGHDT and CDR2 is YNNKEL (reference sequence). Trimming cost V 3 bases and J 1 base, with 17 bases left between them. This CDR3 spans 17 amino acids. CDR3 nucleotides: TGTGCCAGCAGCCAGTTTTGGGGGGGCGGCCGCACAGATACGCAGTATTTT. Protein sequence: CASSQFWGGGRTDTQYF.

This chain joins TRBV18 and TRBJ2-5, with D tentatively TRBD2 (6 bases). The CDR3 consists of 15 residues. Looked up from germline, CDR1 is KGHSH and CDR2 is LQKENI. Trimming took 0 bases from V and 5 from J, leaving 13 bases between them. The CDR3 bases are TGTGCCAGCTCACCACCCGGGAGAGGCACGGAGACCCAGTACTTC. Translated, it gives CASSPPGRGTETQYF.

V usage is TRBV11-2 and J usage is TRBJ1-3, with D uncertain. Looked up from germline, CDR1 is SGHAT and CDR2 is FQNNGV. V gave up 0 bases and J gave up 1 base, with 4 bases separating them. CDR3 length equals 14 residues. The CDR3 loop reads CASSLEASGNTIYF. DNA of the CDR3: TGTGCCAGCAGCTTAGAGGCTTCTGGAAACACCATATATTTT.

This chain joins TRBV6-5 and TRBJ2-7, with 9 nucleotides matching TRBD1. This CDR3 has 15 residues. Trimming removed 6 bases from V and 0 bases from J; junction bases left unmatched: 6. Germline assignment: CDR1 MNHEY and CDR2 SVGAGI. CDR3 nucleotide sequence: TGTGCCAGCAGCCGTACAGGGGGCCGCTCCTACGAGCAGTACTTC. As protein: CASSRTGGRSYEQYF.

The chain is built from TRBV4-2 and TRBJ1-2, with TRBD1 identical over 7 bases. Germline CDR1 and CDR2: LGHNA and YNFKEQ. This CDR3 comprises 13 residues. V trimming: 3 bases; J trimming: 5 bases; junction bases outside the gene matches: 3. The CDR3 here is CASSHTGAYGYTF. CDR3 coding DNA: TGTGCCAGCAGCCACACAGGGGCTTATGGCTACACCTTC.